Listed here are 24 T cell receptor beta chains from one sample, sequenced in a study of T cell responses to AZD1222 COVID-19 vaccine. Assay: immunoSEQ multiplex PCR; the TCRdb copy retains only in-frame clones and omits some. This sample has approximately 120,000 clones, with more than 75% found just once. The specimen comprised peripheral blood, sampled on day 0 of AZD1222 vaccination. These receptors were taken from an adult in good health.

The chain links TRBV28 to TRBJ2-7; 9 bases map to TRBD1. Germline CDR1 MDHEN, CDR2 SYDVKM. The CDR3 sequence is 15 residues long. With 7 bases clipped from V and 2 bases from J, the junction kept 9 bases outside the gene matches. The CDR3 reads CASTPGGTGTYEQYF. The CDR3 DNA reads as TGTGCCAGCACCCCGGGTGGGACAGGGACCTACGAGCAGTACTTC. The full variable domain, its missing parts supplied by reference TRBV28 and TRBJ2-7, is DVKVTQSSRYLVKRTGEKVFLECVQDMDHENMFWYRQDPGLGLRLIYFSYDVKMKEKGDIPEGYSVSREKKERFSLILESASTNQTSMYLCASTPGGTGTYEQYFGPGTRLTVT.

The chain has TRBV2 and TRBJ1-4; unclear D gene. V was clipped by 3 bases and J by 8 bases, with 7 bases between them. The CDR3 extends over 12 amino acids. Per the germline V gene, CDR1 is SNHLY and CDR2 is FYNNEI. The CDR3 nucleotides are TGTGCCAGCAGTGAGGGCGGAGAAAAACTGTTTTTT. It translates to CASSEGGEKLFF.

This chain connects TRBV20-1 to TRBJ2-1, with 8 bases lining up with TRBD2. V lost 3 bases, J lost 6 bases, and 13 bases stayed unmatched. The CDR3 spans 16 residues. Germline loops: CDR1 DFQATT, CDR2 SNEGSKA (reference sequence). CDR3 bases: TGCAGTGCTAGTGCGGTTTTTAGCGGGAATCTCAATGAGCAGTTCTTC. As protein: CSASAVFSGNLNEQFF.

This chain's CDR3 is CASSFLAASYEQYF. The CDR3 coding sequence is TGTGCCAGCAGCTTCCTAGCGGCCTCCTACGAGCAGTACTTC. This chain connects TRBV7-2 to TRBJ2-7, with 7 bases fitting TRBD2. This CDR3 comprises 14 residues. Germline CDR1 and CDR2: SGHTA and FQGNSA. After removal of 3 bases from V and 0 bases from J, the junction contained 2 bases not matched to a gene.

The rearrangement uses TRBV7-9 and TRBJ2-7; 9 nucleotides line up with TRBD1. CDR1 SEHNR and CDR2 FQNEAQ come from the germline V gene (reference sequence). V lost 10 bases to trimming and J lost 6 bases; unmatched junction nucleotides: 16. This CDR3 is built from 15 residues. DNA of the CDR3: TGTGCCATCTCTCCCGGGACAGGGATTTCACCCGAGCAGTACTTC. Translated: CAISPGTGISPEQYF.

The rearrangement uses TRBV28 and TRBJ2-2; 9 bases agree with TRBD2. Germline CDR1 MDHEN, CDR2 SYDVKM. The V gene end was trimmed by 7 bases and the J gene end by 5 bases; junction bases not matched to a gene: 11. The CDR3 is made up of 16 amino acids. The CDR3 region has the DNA TGTGCCAGCACTTTTGGCGGGAGGGCGGGGACCGGGGAGCTGTTTTTT. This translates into CASTFGGRAGTGELFF.

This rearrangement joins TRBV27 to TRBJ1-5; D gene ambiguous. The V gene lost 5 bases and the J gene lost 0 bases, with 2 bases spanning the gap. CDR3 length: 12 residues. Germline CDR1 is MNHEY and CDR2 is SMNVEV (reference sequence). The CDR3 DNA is TGTGCCAGCAGTCATAGCAATCAGCCCCAGCATTTT. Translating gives CASSHSNQPQHF.

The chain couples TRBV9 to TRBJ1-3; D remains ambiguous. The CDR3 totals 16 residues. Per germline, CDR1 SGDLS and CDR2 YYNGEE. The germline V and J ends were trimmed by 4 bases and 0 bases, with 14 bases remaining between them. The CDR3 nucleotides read TGTGCCAGCAGCCCCCGGACGGGCAGCTCTGGAAACACCATATATTTT. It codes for CASSPRTGSSGNTIYF.

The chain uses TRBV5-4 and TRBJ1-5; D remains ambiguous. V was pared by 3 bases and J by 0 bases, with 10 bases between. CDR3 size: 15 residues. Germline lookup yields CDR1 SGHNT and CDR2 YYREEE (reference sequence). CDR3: CASSSFGVSNQPQHF. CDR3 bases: TGTGCCAGCAGCTCGTTTGGAGTTAGCAATCAGCCCCAGCATTTT.

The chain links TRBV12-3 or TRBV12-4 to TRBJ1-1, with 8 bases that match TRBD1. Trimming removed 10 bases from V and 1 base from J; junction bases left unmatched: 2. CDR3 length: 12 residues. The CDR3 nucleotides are TGTGCCACCGGACAGGGGAACACTGAAGCTTTCTTT. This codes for CATGQGNTEAFF.

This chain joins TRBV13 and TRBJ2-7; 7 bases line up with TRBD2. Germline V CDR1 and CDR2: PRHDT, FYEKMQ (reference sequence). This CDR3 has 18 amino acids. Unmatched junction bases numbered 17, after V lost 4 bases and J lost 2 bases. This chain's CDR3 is CASSSTMGLPSGPYEQYF. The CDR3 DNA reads TGTGCCAGCAGCTCGACAATGGGACTACCCAGCGGCCCCTACGAGCAGTACTTC.

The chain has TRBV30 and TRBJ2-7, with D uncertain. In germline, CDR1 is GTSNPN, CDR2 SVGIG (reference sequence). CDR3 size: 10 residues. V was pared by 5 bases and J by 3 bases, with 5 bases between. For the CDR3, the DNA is TGTGCCTGGGGTGACTACGAGCAGTACTTC. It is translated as CAWGDYEQYF.

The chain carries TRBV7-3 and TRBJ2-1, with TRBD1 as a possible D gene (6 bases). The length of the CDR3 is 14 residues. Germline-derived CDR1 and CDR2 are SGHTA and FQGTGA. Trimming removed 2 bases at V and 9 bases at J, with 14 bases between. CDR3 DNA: TGTGCCAGCAGCTTATTGGGGGCCGCGAGTGAGCAGTTCTTC. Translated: CASSLLGAASEQFF.

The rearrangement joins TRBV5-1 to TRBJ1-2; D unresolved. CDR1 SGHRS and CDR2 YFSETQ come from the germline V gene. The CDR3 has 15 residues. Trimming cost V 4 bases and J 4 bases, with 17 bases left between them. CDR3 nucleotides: TGCGCCAGCAGCCCGGGGAGGTCTCAAATCTATGGCTACACCTTC. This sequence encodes CASSPGRSQIYGYTF. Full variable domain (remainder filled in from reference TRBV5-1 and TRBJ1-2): KAGVTQTPRYLIKTRGQQVTLSCSPISGHRSVSWYQQTPGQGLQFLFEYFSETQRNKGNFPGRFSGRQFSNSRSEMNVSTLELGDSALYLCASSPGRSQIYGYTFGSGTRLTVV.

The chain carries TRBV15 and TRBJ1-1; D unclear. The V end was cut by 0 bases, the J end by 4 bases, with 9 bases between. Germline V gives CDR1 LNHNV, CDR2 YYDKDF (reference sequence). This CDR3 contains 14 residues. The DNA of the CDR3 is TGTGCCACCAGCAGAGACAGGTACGGCACTGAAGCTTTCTTT. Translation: CATSRDRYGTEAFF. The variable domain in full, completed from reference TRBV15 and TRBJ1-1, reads DAMVIQNPRYQVTQFGKPVTLSCSQTLNHNVMYWYQQKSSQAPKLLFHYYDKDFNNEADTPDNFQSRRPNTSFCFLDIRSPGLGDTAMYLCATSRDRYGTEAFFGQGTRLTVV.

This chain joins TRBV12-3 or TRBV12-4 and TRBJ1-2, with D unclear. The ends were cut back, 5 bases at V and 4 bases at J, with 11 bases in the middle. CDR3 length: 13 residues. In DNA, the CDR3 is TGTGCCAGCAGTCTAGAATACACCTATGGCTACACCTTC. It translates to CASSLEYTYGYTF.

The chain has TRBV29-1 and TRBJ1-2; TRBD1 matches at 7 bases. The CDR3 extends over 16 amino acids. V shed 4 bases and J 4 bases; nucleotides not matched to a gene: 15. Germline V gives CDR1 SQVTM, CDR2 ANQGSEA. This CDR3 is CSVGVKTGKGGYGYTF. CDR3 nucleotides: TGCAGCGTTGGGGTAAAGACAGGGAAGGGAGGCTATGGCTACACCTTC.

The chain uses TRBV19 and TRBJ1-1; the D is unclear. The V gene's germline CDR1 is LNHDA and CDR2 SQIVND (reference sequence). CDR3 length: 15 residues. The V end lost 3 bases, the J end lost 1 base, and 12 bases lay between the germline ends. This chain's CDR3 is CASSISPTANTEAFF. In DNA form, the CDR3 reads TGTGCCAGTAGTATTAGTCCCACAGCGAACACTGAAGCTTTCTTT.

CDR3 region: CASSPGTGGPQHF. CDR3 bases: TGTGCCAGCAGCCCCGGGACAGGCGGGCCCCAGCATTTT. The chain employs TRBV9 and TRBJ1-5; TRBD1 aligns across 8 bases. The CDR3 is 13 amino acids. Germline CDR1 and CDR2: SGDLS and YYNGEE. V dropped 4 bases and J dropped 9; count of bases not matched to a gene: 6.

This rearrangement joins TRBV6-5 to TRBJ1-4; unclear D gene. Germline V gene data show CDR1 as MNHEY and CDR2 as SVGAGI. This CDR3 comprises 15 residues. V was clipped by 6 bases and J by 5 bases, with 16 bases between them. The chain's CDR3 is CASSPTSLGNEKLFF. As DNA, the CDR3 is TGTGCCAGCAGCCCCACGAGTCTTGGGAATGAAAAACTGTTTTTT.

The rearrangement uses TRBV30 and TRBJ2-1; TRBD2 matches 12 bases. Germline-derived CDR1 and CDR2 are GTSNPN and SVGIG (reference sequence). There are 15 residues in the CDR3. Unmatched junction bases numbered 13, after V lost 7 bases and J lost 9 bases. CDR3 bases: TGTGCCTACTCTAGCGGGGGGGCCTTCGGAGTTGAGCAGTTCTTC. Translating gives CAYSSGGAFGVEQFF.

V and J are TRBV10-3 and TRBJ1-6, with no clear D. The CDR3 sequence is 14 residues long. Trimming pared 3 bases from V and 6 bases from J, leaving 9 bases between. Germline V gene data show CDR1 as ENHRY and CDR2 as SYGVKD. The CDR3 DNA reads TGTGCCATCAGTGACTCGGCCGCTAATTCACCCCTCCACTTT. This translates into CAISDSAANSPLHF.

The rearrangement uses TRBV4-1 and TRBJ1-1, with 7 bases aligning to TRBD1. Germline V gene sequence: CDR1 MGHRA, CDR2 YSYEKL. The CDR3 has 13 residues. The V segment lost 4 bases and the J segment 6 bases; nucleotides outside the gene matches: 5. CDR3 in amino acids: CASSLPGGAEAFF. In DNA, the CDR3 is TGCGCCAGCAGCCTACCAGGGGGGGCTGAAGCTTTCTTT.

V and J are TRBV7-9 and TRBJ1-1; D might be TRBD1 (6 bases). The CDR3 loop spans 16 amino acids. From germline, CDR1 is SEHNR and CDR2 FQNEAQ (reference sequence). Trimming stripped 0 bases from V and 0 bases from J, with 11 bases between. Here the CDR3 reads CASSLAAGALNTEAFF. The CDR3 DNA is TGTGCCAGCAGCTTAGCGGCAGGGGCTTTGAACACTGAAGCTTTCTTT.